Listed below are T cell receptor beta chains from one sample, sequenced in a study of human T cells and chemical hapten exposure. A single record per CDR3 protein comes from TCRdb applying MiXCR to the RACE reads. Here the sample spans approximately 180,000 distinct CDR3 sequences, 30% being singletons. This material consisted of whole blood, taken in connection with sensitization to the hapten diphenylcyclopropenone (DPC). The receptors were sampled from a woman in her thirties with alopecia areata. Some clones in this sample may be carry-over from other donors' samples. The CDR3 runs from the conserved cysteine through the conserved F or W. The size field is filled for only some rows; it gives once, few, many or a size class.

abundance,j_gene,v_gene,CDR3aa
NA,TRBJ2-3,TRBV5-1,CASSETGHPFTDTQYF
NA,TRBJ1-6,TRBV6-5,CASSYRTGDSPLHF
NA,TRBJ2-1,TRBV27,CASSLGLQAGGYNNEQFF
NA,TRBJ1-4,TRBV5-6,CASERQATNEKLFF
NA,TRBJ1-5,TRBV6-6,CASSKGAGQPQHF
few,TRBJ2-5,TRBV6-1,CASSEAVAGTQETQYF
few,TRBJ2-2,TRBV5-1,CASRPHRTSSNTGELFF
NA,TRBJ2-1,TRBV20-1,CSAQTGGNNEQFF
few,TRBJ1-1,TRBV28,CASSLMGTGGNTEAFF
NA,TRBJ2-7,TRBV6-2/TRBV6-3,CASSYSRVNSYEQYF
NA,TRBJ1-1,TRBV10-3,CAISESKEAEAFF
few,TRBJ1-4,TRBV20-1,CSARAASGQGLTNEKLFF
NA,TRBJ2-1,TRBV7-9,CASASGSSYNEQFF
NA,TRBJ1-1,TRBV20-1,CSASDSMNTEAFF
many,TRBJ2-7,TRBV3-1,CASSPAPGLSSYEQYF
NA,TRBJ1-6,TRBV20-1,CSARDPGQLSYNSPLHF
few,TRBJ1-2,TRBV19,CASSEGAGYGYTF
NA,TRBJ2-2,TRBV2,CASSDGPDNTGELFF
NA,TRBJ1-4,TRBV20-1,CSARDGVREKLFF
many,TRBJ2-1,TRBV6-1,CASSETGSSYNEQFF
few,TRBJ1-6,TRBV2,CASGGQDYNSPLHF
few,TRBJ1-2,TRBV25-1,CASSEGGLSNYGYTF
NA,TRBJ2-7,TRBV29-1,CSVATGGSSYEQYF
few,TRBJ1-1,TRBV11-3,CASSQLRRTGGAEAFF
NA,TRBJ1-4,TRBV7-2,CASSPTGESEKLFF
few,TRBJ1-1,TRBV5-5,CASSLNRGGWDTEAFF
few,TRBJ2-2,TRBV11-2,CASSRWEELFF
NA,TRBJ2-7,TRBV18,CASSEGGLAGEQYF
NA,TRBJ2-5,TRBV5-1,CASSLAGSEETQYF
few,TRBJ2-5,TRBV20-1,CSARSPDRDQETQYF
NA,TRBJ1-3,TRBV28,CASSLLRVSGNTIYF
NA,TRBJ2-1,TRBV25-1,CASNRQGEVNEQFF
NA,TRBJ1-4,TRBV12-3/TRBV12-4,CASSYTGATNEKLFF
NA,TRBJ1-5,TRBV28,CASSPSGTSSNQPQHF
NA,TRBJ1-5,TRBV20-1,CSAIGQGGNQPQHF
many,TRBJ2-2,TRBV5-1,CASSVQGADTGELFF
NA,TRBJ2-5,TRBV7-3,CASSLTAWETQYF
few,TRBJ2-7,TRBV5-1,CASSLDGLTRYEQYF
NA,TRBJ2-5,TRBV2,CASSGGLAGPYETQYF
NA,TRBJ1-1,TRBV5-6,CASSLDSEAFF
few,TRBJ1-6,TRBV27,CASSLLVERSPLHF
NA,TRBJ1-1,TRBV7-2,CASSFDRGGTEAFF
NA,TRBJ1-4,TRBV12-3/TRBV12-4,CASSLQGAEKLFF
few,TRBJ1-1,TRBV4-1,CASSLQGINTEAFF
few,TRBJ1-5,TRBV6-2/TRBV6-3,CASTPAGSSNQPQHF
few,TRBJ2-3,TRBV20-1,CSARSVQGPSTDTQYF
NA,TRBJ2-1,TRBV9,CASRRIGSNEQFF
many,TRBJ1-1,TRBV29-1,CSVGRQMNTEAFF
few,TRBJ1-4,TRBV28,CASSFSAQSNEKLFF
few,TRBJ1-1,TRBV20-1,CSARASTGGTEAFF
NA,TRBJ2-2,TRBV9,CASSGTGGWNTGELFF
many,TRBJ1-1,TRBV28,CASRSPGGSTEAFF
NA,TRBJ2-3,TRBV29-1,CSVSSGGRTDTQYF